The clone carrying this TCR beta chain has just a few counts. Authors' methods: Reference gene primer amplification gave nucleated cell count estimates. Data came from immunoSEQ multiplex PCR; TCRdb stores just in-frame clones and leaves some out. The DNA was the basis for D and trimming; V, J and clone size are from that table. This sample has about 240,000 clones, with 81% found just once. This entry comes from a study of blood T cell repertoires in COVID-19. Turning to the study itself: COVID-19 samples from acute and convalescent phases originated in the United States, Italy and Spain.

Germline values: CDR1 MNHNS, CDR2 SASEGT. The V gene lost 2 bases and the J gene lost 4 bases, with 11 bases spanning the gap. The CDR3 covers 14 residues. Sequenced material: peripheral blood. This sequence was found in a woman at least 80 years old with COVID-19, enrolled during active disease. The chain links TRBV6-1 to TRBJ1-1, with a weak D call TRBD1 (6 bases). The chain's CDR3 is CASSETGPTTEAFF. CDR3 DNA: TGTGCCAGCAGTGAAACAGGGCCCACCACTGAAGCTTTCTTT.